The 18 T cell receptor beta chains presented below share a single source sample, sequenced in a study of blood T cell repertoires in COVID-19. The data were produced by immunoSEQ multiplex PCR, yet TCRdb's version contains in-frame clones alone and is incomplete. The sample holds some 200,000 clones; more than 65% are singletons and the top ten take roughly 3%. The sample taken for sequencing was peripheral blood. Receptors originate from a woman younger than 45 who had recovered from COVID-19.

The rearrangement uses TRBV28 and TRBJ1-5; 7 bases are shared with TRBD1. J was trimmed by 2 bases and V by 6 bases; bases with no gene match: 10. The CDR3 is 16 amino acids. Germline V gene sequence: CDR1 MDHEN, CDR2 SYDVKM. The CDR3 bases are TGTGCCAGCAGCCCCCCCGTAGGGGGCGGCAATCAGCCCCAGCATTTT. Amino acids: CASSPPVGGGNQPQHF.

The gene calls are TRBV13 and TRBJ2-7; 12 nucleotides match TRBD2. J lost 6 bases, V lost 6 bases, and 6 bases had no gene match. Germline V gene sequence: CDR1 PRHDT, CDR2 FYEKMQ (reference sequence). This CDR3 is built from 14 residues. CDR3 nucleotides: TGTGCCAGCAGGACTAGCGGGAGATTTCGCGAGCAGTACTTC. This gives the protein CASRTSGRFREQYF.

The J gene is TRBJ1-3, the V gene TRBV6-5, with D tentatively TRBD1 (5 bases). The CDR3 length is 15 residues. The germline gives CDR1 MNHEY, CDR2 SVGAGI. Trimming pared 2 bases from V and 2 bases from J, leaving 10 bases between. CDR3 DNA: TGTGCCAGCAGTTACGGGGCGGAACCTGGAAACACCATATATTTT. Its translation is CASSYGAEPGNTIYF.

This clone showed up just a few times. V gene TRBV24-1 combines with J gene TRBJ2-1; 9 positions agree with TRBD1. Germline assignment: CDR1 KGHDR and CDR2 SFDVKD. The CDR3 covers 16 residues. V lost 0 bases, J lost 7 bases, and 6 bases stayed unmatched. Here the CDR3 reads CATSDLLGQGINEQFF. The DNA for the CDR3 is TGTGCCACCAGTGATTTGCTGGGACAGGGCATAAATGAGCAGTTCTTC.

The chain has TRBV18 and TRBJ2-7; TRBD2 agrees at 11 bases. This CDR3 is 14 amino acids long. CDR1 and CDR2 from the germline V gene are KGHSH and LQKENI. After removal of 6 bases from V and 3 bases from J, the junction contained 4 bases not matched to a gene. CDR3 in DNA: TGTGCCAGCTCGCCCGGGACTAGCGGCTACGAGCAGTACTTC. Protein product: CASSPGTSGYEQYF.

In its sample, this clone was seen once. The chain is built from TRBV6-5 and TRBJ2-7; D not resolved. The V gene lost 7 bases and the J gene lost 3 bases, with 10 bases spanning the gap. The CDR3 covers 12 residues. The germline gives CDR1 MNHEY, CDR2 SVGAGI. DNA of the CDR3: TGTGCCAGCACCACTTCACTCTACGAGCAGTACTTC. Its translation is CASTTSLYEQYF.

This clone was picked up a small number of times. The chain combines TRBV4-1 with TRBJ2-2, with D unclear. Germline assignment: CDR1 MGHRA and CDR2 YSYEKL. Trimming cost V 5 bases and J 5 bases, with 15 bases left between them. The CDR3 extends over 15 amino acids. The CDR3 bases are TGCGCCAGCAGCGGAGCTCAACCTACAACCGGGGAGCTGTTTTTT. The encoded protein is CASSGAQPTTGELFF.

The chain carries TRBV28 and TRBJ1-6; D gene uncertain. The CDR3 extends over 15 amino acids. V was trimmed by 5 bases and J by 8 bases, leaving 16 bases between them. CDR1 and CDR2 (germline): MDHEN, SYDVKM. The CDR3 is CASSPADFLHSPLHF. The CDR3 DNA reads TGTGCCAGCAGTCCCGCGGACTTTCTGCATTCACCCCTCCACTTT.

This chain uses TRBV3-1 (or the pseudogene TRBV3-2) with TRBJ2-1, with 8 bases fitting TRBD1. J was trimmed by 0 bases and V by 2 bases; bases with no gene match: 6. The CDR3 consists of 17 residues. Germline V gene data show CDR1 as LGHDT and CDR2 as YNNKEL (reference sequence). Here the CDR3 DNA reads TGTGCCAGCAGCCAAACCGGACAGGGAAGCTCCTACAATGAGCAGTTCTTC. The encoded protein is CASSQTGQGSSYNEQFF.

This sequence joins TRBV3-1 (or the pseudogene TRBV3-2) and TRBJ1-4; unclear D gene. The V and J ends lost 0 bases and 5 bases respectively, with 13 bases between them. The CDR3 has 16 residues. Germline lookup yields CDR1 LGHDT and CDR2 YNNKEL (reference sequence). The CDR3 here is CASSQDLGRLNEKLFF. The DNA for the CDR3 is TGTGCCAGCAGCCAAGATCTTGGCCGATTAAATGAAAAACTGTTTTTT.

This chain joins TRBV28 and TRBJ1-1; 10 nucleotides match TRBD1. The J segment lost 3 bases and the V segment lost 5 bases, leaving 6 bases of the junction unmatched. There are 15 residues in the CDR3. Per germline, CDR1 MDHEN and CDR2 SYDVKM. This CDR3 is CASSLGTGVYTEAFF. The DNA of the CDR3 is TGTGCCAGCAGTCTCGGGACAGGGGTGTACACTGAAGCTTTCTTT.

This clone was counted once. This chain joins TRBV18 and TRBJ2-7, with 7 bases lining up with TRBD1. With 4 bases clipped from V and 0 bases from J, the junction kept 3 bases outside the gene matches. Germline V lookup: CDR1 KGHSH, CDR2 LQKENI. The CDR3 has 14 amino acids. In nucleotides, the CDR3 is TGTGCCAGCTCACTGGGACAGTACTCCTACGAGCAGTACTTC. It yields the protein CASSLGQYSYEQYF. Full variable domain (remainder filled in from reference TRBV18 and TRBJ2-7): NAGVMQNPRHLVRRRGQEARLRCSPMKGHSHVYWYRQLPEEGLKFMVYLQKENIIDESGMPKERFSAEFPKEGPSILRIQQVVRGDSAAYFCASSLGQYSYEQYFGPGTRLTVT.

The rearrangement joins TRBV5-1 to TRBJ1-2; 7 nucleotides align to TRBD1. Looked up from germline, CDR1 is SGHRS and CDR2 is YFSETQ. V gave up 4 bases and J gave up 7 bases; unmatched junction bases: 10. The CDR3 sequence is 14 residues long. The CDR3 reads CASSAQTGDAGYTF. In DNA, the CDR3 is TGCGCCAGCAGCGCCCAAACAGGGGATGCTGGCTACACCTTC.

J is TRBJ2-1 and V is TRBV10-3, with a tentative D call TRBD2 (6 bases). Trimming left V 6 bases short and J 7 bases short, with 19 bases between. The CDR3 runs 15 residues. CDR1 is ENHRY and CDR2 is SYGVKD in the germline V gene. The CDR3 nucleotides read TGTGCCATCAGGATTAGCGGTCCCAGTGGGAATGAGCAGTTCTTC. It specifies CAIRISGPSGNEQFF.

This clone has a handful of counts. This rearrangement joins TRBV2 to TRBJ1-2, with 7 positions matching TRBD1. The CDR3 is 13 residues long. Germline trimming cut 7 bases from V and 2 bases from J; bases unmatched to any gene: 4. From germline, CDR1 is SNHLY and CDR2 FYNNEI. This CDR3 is CASNLQGNYGYTF. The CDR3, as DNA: TGTGCCAGCAATTTACAGGGGAACTATGGCTACACCTTC.

CDR3 residues: CASSVDRGRLGGYTF. The CDR3 DNA reads as TGTGCCAGCAGCGTAGACAGGGGGCGCTTAGGTGGCTACACCTTC. The rearrangement links TRBV9 to TRBJ1-2; 9 nucleotides line up with TRBD1. The CDR3 extends over 15 amino acids. Trimming removed 0 bases from V and 7 bases from J; junction bases left unmatched: 7. Germline V gene lookup returns CDR1 SGDLS and CDR2 YYNGEE.

The CDR3 nucleotides read TGCGCCAGCAGCGCAGGGTTGGAGACCCAGTACTTC. This codes for CASSAGLETQYF. V usage is TRBV5-1 and J usage is TRBJ2-5; D may be TRBD1 (5 bases). Trimming left V 4 bases short and J 5 bases short, with 9 bases between. The CDR3 has 12 amino acids. Germline V gene lookup returns CDR1 SGHRS and CDR2 YFSETQ.

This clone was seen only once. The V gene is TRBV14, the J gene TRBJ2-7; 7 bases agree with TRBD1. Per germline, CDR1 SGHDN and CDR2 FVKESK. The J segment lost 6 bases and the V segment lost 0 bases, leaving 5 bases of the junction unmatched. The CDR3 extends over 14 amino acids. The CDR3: CASSQDRGISEQYF. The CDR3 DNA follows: TGTGCCAGCAGCCAAGACAGGGGGATAAGCGAGCAGTACTTC.